The following is a TCR beta chain sequence with its context. The antigen remains undetermined. These data are taken from a study of CD8 T cells in Susac syndrome. Overall study findings and caveats: As the study acknowledged, the number of individuals who were part of its TCR sequencing and HLA analysis was relatively small.

CD8+ and CD4+ blood T cells underwent TCR beta sequencing. The CDR3 totals 14 residues. V was pared by 5 bases and J by 0 bases, with 8 bases between. RNA totalling roughly 0.5 to 1 ug underwent reverse transcription with random hexamers. The amplification used immunoSEQ multiplex PCR on TCR beta CDR3; it spanned 54 Vbeta and 13 Jbeta. Each CDR3 protein gets one entry after TCRdb re-called the immunoSEQ multiplex PCR reads with MiXCR. The repertoire holds 100,000 to 150,000 distinct CDR3 sequences, with approximately 93% as singletons. Sequencing was done on a sample of CD8+ T cells from PBMCs. The chain joins TRBV12-3 or TRBV12-4 to TRBJ1-5; D unresolved. This sequence was found in a human donor with multiple sclerosis. CDR3 nucleotide sequence: TGTGCCAGCAGTAACGATTATAGCAATCAGCCCCAGCATTTT. Translating gives CASSNDYSNQPQHF.